Below, one TCR beta chain is given with its context. MiXCR, run by TCRdb on the multiplex PCR reads, gives a single entry per CDR3 protein. The table lists tens of thousands of distinct CDR3 sequences, almost 70% of them singletons. The data derive from a study of breast tumors, draining lymph nodes, adjacent tissues. Losses at the gene ends were 6 bases for V and 14 bases for J; bases not matched to a gene: 12. The CDR3 contains 14 residues. The germline V gene encodes CDR1 MDHEN and CDR2 SYDVKM. The sample comprised tumor-adjacent breast tissue. This chain joins TRBV28 and TRBJ2-3, with 12 bases matching TRBD2. The TCR was taken from a female donor with breast cancer. Some clones in this sample may be carry-over from other donors' samples. CDR3 amino acids: CASRKSLGLAGLYF. CDR3 DNA: TGTGCCAGCAGAAAAAGCTTAGGACTAGCGGGATTGTATTTT.